This T cell receptor beta chain emerged from a study of cytomegalovirus exposure and HLA in healthy donors. Findings and caveats of the study: Accurate prediction of HLA-A and HLA-B alleles (for most subjects) was reportedly achieved from TCR beta sequences. Likely technical artifact: a cluster of highly shared sequence variants. Previous analysis showed most TCR beta V segments were productive about 90% or about 30% of the time.

In this sample, this clone turned up a few times. The target antigen is unknown. The CDR3 sequence is 18 residues long. PCR involved 60 Vbeta and 13 Jbeta primers. In the authors' workflow: A later analysis tallied approximately 80 million unique TCR beta chains, approximately 10 million of them shared. Profiled with immunoSEQ multiplex PCR; TCRdb holds only in-frame clones, not every one. V and J calls and clone size are given by that table; D and trimming were obtained from the DNA. This sample has 55,000 to 80,000 clones, with around 82% found just once. Input material: PBMCs. The chain carries TRBV21-1 and TRBJ1-2; the table's D call of TRBD1 was not tested on the DNA. TRBV21-1 is a documented pseudogene. This sequence was found in a young man in good health and CMV-seronegative. CDR3 in DNA: TGTGCCAGCAGCCGTTGGGACAGGGAGACACGGGATCTTTATGGCTACACCTTC. Its translation: CASSRWDRETRDLYGYTF.